This T cell receptor beta chain originates from a study of T cells in localized non-small cell lung cancer. The study, taken as a whole, reports: T cell clonality was highest in uninvolved adjacent lung, above tumor. Out of the top 100 tumor clones, a median about 58 were seen in adjacent lung. Prolonged overall survival went with higher T cell density in the blood.

Here immunoSEQ multiplex PCR was the method, and the copy in TCRdb shows in-frame clones only, minus some. The profile shows 65,000 or so clones, 81% of them singletons. On this clone: Its target is unknown.

Germline lookup yields CDR1 MGHDK and CDR2 SYGVNS. CDR3 size: 11 residues. V was cut by 7 bases and J by 6 bases, with 6 bases left in between. The chain recombines TRBV25-1 with TRBJ1-4; D not certain. This specimen consisted of PBMCs, obtained before any cancer treatment. The sequence was obtained from a man aged 40 to 75 with stage II lung adenocarcinoma. As DNA, the CDR3 is TGTGCCAGCACGTCCTATGAAAAACTGTTTTTT. This sequence encodes CASTSYEKLFF.